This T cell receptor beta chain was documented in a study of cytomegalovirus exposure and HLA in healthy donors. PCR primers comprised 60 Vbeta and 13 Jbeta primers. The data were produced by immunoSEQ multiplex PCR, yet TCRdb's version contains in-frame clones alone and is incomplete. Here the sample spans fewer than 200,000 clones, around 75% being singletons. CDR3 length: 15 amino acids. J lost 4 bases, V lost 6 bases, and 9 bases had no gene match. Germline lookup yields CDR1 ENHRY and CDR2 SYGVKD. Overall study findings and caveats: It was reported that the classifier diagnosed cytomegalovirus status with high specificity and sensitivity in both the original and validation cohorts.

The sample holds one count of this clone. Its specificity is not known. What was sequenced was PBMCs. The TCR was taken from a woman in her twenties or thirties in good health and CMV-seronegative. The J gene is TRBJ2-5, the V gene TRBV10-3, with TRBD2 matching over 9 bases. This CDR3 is CAISGAGGPTETQYF. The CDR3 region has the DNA TGTGCCATCAGCGGGGCGGGAGGGCCAACAGAGACCCAGTACTTC.